This T cell receptor (beta chain) appears in the sequencing data of a study of chemoradiotherapy in HPV16-positive cancers. The wider study: Functional T-cell assays on a couple of HPV16-positive patients' cells defined candidate HPV-specific clones and common TCR motifs.

This CDR3 is built from 15 residues. V lost 1 base and J lost 2; bases outside the gene matches: 4. Germline values: CDR1 KGHSH, CDR2 LQKENI. Broader study findings: In HPV16-positive patients, HPV-responsive T-cell expansion tracked better recurrence-free survival. During treatment, candidate HPV-specific clones and E7-related motifs expanded in tumor.

The data were produced by immunoSEQ multiplex PCR, yet TCRdb's version contains in-frame clones alone and is incomplete. The table has about 30,000 clones, around 93% seen once; the top ten hold roughly 21%. Concerning this clone: The antigen is undetermined.

The chain is built from TRBV18 and TRBJ2-5; 7 bases match TRBD1. The sequence was obtained from a human donor with HPV-associated anogenital cancer. Sequenced here: blood, sampled from a patient who underwent chemoradiotherapy. CDR3 DNA sequence: TGTGCCAGCTCACCACGGGACAGCAAACAAGAGACCCAGTACTTC. It encodes CASSPRDSKQETQYF.